A single TCR beta chain is shown here with its context. Its antigen remains unidentified. This may come from a read error, since a much larger clone is one base off. This CDR3 has 18 residues. Germline V CDR1 and CDR2: MDHEN, SYDVKM. TCR beta cDNA came from approximately 540 ng total RNA, primed with a constant-region primer. Library construction for TCR beta comprised three nested multiplex PCR rounds performed with slightly modified ARM-PCR. TRBV1-TRBV30 forward primers paired with a C-beta reverse primer were used in the first two PCR rounds, which ran approximately 11 cycles each. MiXCR, applied by TCRdb to the multiplex PCR reads, yields one record per CDR3 protein. The data show 100,000 to 150,000 distinct CDR3 sequences, with around 64% seen just once and less than 10% held by the top ten. This record comes from a study of tumor-infiltrating lymphocytes in primary liver carcinoma. For the study at large: All lesions had stage T1-T3 N0M0 and roughly 4.2 to 10 cm widths.

The roughly 19-32 mg bulk tissue piece was not sorted before simultaneous RNA and DNA extraction. Each individual tumor supplied samples from five separate regions. The study's findings and limits: Presence in all five tumor regions was observed for only about 8-25% of top clones. Tumor region pairs shared more overlap than did tumor-adjacent and tumor-blood pairs.

The sequence derives from a woman aged 60-70 years with primary liver carcinoma and hepatitis B virus infection. What was sequenced was liver tumor tissue from sampling region 3. Subset indicated: tumor region T3, left-lateral pole. V usage is TRBV28 and J usage is TRBJ2-6, with 12 bases lining up with TRBD1. The CDR3 loop is CTSSFAGQGATGANVLTF. DNA for the CDR3: TGTACCAGCAGTTTTGCGGGACAGGGGGCAACTGGGGCCAACGTCCTGACTTTC.